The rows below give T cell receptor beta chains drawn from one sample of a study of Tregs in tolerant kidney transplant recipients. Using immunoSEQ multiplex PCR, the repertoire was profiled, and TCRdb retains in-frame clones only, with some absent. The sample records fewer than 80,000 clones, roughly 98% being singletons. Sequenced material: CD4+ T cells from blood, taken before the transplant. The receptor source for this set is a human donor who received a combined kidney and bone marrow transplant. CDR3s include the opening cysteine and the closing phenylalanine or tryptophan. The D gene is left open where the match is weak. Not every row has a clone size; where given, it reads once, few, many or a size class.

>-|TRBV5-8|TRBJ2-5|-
TGTGCCAGCAGCTGGAGACAGGTTGGCTCGGAGACCCAGTACTTC
CASSWRQVGSETQYF
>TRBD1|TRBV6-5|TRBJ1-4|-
TGTGCCAGCAGTTACCATTCGACAGGGCGGCAGGAAAAACTGTTTTTT
CASSYHSTGRQEKLFF
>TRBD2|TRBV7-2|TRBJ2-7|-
TGTGCCAGCAGCTTAAATACACCTAGCGGGGGTGCCTACGAGCAGTACTTC
CASSLNTPSGGAYEQYF
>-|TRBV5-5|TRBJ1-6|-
TGTGCCAGCAGCTCCAGACAGACGTATAATTCACCCCTCCACTTT
CASSSRQTYNSPLHF
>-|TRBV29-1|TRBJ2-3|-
TGCAGCGTTGTCGGTAATAGCACAGATACGCAGTATTTT
CSVVGNSTDTQYF
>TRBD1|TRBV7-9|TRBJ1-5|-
TGTGCCAGCAGCCGGGGACAGGGGTCCATCCAGCCCCAGCATTTT
CASSRGQGSIQPQHF
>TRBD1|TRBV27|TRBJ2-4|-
TGTGCCAGCAGTACCCAGGGGGCTTCCAAAAACATTCAGTACTTC
CASSTQGASKNIQYF
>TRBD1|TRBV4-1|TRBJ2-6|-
TGCGCCAGCAGCTCGCCGGGACAGTTCTCTGGGGCCAACGTCCTGACTTTC
CASSSPGQFSGANVLTF
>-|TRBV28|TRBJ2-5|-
TGTGCCAGCAGTCCGTATACCAGGATTGTGGAGACCCAGTACTTC
CASSPYTRIVETQYF
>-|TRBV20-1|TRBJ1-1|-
TGCAGTGCTAAGCGGACTGAAGCTTTCTTT
CSAKRTEAFF
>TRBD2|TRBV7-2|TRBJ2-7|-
TGTGCCAGCAGCCCCTCAGCGGGGTTCTACGAGCAGTACTTC
CASSPSAGFYEQYF
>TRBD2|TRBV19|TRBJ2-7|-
TGTGCCACCGAGGGGCTAGCGGGAGTCGGCGAGCAGTACTTC
CATEGLAGVGEQYF
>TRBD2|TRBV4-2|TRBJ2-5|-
TGTGCCAGCAGCCAAGTACTAGCGGGGGGGACCCAGTACTTC
CASSQVLAGGTQYF
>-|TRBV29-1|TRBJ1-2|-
TGCAGCGTTGTTGGGACGTCTACAGGGCTCTATGGCTACACCTTC
CSVVGTSTGLYGYTF
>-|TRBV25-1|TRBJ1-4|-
TGTGCCAGCAGTGATGAACACCCGTTCTGTGAAAAACTGTTTTTT
CASSDEHPFCEKLFF
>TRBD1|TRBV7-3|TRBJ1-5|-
TGTGCCAGCAGCTCACCGGGACAGCCCAATCAGCCCCAGCATTTT
CASSSPGQPNQPQHF
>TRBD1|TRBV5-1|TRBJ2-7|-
TGCGCCAGCAGCCTTCCCGTTCCGGGACAGGGGGCGCGGGAGCAGTACTTC
CASSLPVPGQGAREQYF
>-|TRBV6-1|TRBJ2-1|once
TGTGCCAGCAGTGAAATGCCGAGTCCGTCCTACAATGAGCAGTTCTTC
CASSEMPSPSYNEQFF
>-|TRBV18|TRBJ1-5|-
TGTGCCAGCTCACCATTGGGGGCCCATAGCAATCAGCCCCAGCATTTT
CASSPLGAHSNQPQHF
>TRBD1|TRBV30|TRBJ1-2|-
TGTGCCTGGAGTATAACGGACAGGGCTAACTATGGCTACACCTTC
CAWSITDRANYGYTF
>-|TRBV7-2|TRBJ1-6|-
TGTGCCAGCAGCTTAGGACAGCGTCGTTCACCCCTCCACTTT
CASSLGQRRSPLHF
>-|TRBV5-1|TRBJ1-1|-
TGCGCCAGCAGCTTGGGGGCCCAAAGGTATACTGAAGCTTTCTTT
CASSLGAQRYTEAFF
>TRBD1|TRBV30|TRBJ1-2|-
TGTGCCTGGAGTGAACCGGGACAGCGCCGAAACTATGGCTACACCTTC
CAWSEPGQRRNYGYTF
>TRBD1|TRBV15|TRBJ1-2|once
TGTGCCACCAGCAGAGGGGGGACAGGTGGCTATGGCTACACCTTC
CATSRGGTGGYGYTF
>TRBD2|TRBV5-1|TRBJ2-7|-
TGCGCCAGCAGCTTGGGAGCGGGAGTATACGAGCAGTACTTC
CASSLGAGVYEQYF
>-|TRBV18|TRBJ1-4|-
TGTGCCAGCTCACTCGTCCAGGGAGGGACTAATGAAAAACTGTTTTTT
CASSLVQGGTNEKLFF
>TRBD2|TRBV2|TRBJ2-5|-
TGTGCCTACAGGCGGGGGAGGGGAGAGACCCAGTACTTC
CAYRRGRGETQYF
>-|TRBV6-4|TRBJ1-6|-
TGTGCCAGCAGTGACTCCAGGGCTTATAATTCACCCCTCCACTTT
CASSDSRAYNSPLHF
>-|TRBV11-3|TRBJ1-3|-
TGTGCCAGCTCGGGTCTCTCTGGAAACACCATATATTTT
CASSGLSGNTIYF
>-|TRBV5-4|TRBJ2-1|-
TGTGCCAGCAGCCCTAGGCGCGATGAGCAGTTCTTC
CASSPRRDEQFF
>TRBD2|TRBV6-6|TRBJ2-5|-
TGTGCCAGCAAAACGGCCGGGAGGGTAGAGACCCAGTACTTC
CASKTAGRVETQYF
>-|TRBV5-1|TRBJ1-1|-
TGCGCCAGCAGACAGGGTCGGAACACTGAAGCTTTCTTT
CASRQGRNTEAFF
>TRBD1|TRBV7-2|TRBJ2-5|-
TGTGCCAGCAGTTATGCGGGACAGGGGTCCGAGACCCAGTACTTC
CASSYAGQGSETQYF
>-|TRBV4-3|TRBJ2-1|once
TGCGCCAGCAGCCAAGTGATTCGAACAGACGGAGGAGGTGAGCAGTTCTTC
CASSQVIRTDGGGEQFF
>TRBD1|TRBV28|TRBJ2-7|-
TGTGCCAGCAGTCGCGACAGGGGGCTAAACGAGCAGTACTTC
CASSRDRGLNEQYF